A selection of T cell receptor beta chains follows, all from one sample in a study of cytomegalovirus exposure and HLA in healthy donors. Libraries were prepared by immunoSEQ multiplex PCR; TCRdb keeps only in-frame clonotypes and omits some of them. The data contain 55,000 to 85,000 clones, around 72% of them singletons. The sequencing sample was made of PBMCs. The receptors derive from a woman aged 40 to 55 in good health and CMV-seropositive. The CDR3 runs from the conserved cysteine through the conserved F or W. The D gene is left open where the match is weak. Where a row states a size, it is once, few, many or the class of an expanded clone; other rows omit it.

d_call j_call v_call clone_size cdr3_nt cdr3_aa
- TRBJ2-3 TRBV5-4 - TGTGCCAGCAGTGGGGTAGAGGGCCCTTCCAGCACAGATACGCAGTATTTT CASSGVEGPSSTDTQYF
TRBD1 TRBJ2-7 TRBV6-1 - TGTGCCAGCAGAACAGGGGCTTCCTTAGCCGAGCAGTACTTC CASRTGASLAEQYF
TRBD1 TRBJ2-5 TRBV5-1 - TGCGCCAGCAGCTGGTCCTTGACAGGGGACCAAGAGACCCAGTACTTC CASSWSLTGDQETQYF
- TRBJ1-2 TRBV2 - TGTGCCAGCAGTGAAGCGCGTGGCTACACCTTC CASSEARGYTF
TRBD1 TRBJ2-1 TRBV5-6 few TGTGCCAGCCGCCGGGACAGGGTTGGTGAGCAGTTCTTC CASRRDRVGEQFF
TRBD1 TRBJ1-5 TRBV19 - TGTGCCAGTAGTGACAGGGAGTTTCAGCCCCAGCATTTT CASSDREFQPQHF
- TRBJ2-1 TRBV11-3 - TGTGCCAGCAGCTTAGAATCTGGGCCCTACAATGAGCAGTTCTTC CASSLESGPYNEQFF
TRBD1 TRBJ1-2 TRBV5-1 few TGTGCCAGCAGCTTCCGGGACAGACCCTATGGCTACACCTTC CASSFRDRPYGYTF
TRBD2 TRBJ2-3 TRBV9 - TGTGCCAGCAGCCCTAGCCAATCTAGCGGGGGACGCACAGATACGCAGTATTTT CASSPSQSSGGRTDTQYF
- TRBJ1-2 TRBV27 - TGTGCCAGCATCCACCCCCGGGGGGGGCGCCTATTTGTGAGCTACACCTTC CASIHPRGGRLFVSYTF
TRBD1 TRBJ1-4 TRBV11-2 - TGTGCCAGCAGCCTGGGACAGGGGGCTGAAAAACTGTTTTTT CASSLGQGAEKLFF
- TRBJ2-7 TRBV7-9 - TGTGCCAGCAGTGGGCGCGGCAGGGCATCATACGAGCAGTACTTC CASSGRGRASYEQYF
- TRBJ1-3 TRBV5-8 once TGTGCCAGCAGCTTGTGGTCCGGGAAAGACACCATATATTTT CASSLWSGKDTIYF
TRBD2 TRBJ2-1 TRBV10-3 - TGTGCCAGGGAGGGTGTCCTGTTCTTC CAREGVLFF
- TRBJ2-7 TRBV5-6 - TGTGCCAGCAGCTTGACTACCTACGAGCAGTACTTC CASSLTTYEQYF
- TRBJ1-5 TRBV7-9 - TGTTCCAGCAGCCTGGGACTCCCTCTGGGCAATCAGCCCCAGCATTTT CSSSLGLPLGNQPQHF
- TRBJ2-4 TRBV11-3 - TGTGCCAGCAGCTTGGAAAGGGAGGACATTCAGTACTTC CASSLEREDIQYF
- TRBJ1-1 TRBV4-1 - TGCGCCAGCAGCTCAAGTCCCACAGGAAACACTGAAGCTTTCTTT CASSSSPTGNTEAFF
- TRBJ2-3 TRBV7-9 few TGTGCCAGCAGCCTTAGCACAGATACGCAGTATTTT CASSLSTDTQYF
- TRBJ1-2 TRBV2 few TGTGCCAGCATCTACCCGACAATGCGTCGATACTATGGCTACACCTTC CASIYPTMRRYYGYTF
TRBD1 TRBJ1-1 TRBV29-1 few TGCAGCGCGACAGGGAGAAGCGTGGGTGACACTGAAGCTTTCTTT CSATGRSVGDTEAFF
TRBD2 TRBJ2-4 TRBV4-1 - TGCGCCAGCAGCCAAGCTAGCGGGGGGCGGGTCAAAAACATTCAGTACTTC CASSQASGGRVKNIQYF
- TRBJ2-7 TRBV9 - TGTGCCAGCAGCGCCCAGGGGACAGAGCAGTACTTC CASSAQGTEQYF